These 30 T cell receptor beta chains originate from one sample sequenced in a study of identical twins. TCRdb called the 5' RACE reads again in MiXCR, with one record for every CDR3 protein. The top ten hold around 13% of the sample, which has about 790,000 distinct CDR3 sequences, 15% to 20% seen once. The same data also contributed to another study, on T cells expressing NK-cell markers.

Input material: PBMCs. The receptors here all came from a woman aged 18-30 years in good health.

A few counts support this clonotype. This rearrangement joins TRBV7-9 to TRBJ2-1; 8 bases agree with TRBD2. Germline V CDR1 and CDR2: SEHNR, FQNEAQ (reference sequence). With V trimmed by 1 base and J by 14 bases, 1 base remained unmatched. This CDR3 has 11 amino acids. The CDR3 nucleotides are TGTGCCAGCAGCTTAGAGACTAGCGAGTTCTTC. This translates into CASSLETSEFF.

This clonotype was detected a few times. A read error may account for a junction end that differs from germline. CDR3 in DNA: TGTGCCAGCAACTTGGCCGGCACCTACGAGCAGTACTTC. Its protein product is CASNLAGTYEQYF. The chain carries TRBV5-6 and TRBJ2-7; D unclear. The germline V gene has CDR1 SGHDT and CDR2 YYEEEE. The CDR3 extends over 13 amino acids.

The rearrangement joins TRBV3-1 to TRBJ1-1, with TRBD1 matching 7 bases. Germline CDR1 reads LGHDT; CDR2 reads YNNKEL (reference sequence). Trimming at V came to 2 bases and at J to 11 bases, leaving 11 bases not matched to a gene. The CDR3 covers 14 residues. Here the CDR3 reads CASSQPGRSGGAFF. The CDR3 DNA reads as TGTGCCAGCAGCCAACCCGGTCGATCAGGGGGGGCTTTCTTT.

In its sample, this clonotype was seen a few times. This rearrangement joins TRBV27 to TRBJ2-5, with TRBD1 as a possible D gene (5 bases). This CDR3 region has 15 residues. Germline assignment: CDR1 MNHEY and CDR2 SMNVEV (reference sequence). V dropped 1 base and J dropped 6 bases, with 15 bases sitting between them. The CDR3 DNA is TGTGCCAGCAGTTTATTTGGTTCTCTGGGGCAGACCCAGTACTTC. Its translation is CASSLFGSLGQTQYF.

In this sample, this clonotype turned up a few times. For the CDR3, the DNA is TGTGCCAGCAGTCACGGGAGCACTGAAGCTTTCTTT. This codes for CASSHGSTEAFF. The V call is TRBV25-1, the J call TRBJ1-1; D is ambiguous. This CDR3 has 12 amino acids. The V and J ends lost 5 bases and 4 bases respectively, with 8 bases between them. The germline V gene has CDR1 MGHDK and CDR2 SYGVNS.

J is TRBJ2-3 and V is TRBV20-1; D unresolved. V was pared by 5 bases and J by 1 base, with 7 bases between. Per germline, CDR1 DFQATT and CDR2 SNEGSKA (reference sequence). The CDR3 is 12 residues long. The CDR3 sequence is CSASDGTDTQYF. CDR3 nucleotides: TGCAGTGCTTCGGACGGCACAGATACGCAGTATTTT.

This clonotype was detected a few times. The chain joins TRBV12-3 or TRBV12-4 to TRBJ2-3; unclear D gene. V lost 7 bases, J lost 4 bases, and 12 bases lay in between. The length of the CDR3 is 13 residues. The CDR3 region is CASTTIAADTQYF. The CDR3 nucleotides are TGTGCCAGCACCACAATCGCCGCAGATACGCAGTATTTT.

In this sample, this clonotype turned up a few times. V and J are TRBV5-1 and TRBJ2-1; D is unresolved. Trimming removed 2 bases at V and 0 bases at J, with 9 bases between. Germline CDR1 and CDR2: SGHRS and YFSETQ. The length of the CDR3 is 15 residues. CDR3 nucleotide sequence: TGCGCCAGCAGCTTAGTCCTTAACTCCTACAATGAGCAGTTCTTC. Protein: CASSLVLNSYNEQFF.

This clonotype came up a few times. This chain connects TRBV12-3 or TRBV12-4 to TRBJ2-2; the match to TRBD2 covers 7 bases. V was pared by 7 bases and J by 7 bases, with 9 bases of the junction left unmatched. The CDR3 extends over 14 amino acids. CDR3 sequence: CASIQGRVGGELFF. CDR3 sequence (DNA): TGTGCCAGCATTCAAGGGAGGGTTGGCGGGGAGCTGTTTTTT.

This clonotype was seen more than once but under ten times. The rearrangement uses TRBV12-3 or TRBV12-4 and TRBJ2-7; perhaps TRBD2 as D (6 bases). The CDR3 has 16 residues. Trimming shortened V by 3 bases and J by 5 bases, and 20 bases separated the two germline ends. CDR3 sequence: CASSLHEPGSGDEQYF. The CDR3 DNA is TGTGCCAGCAGTTTGCATGAACCAGGCTCGGGGGACGAGCAGTACTTC.

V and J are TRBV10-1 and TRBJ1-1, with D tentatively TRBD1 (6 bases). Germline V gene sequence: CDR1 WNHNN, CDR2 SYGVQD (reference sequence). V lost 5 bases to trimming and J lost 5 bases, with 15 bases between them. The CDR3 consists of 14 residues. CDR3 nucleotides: TGCGCCAGCAGTCCCCAGGGGCGGATAACTGAAGCTTTCTTT. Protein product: CASSPQGRITEAFF.

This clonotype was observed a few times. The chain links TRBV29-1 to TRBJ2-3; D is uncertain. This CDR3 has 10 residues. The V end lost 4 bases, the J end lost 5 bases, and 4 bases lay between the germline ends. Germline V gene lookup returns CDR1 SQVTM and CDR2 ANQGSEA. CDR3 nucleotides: TGCAGCGTTGGCCTAGATACGCAGTATTTT. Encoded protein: CSVGLDTQYF.

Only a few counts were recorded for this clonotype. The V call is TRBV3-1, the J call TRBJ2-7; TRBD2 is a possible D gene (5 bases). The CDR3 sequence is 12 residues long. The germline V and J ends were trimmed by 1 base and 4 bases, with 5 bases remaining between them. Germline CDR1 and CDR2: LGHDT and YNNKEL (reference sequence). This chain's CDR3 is CASSQGLYEQYF. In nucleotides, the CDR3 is TGTGCCAGCAGCCAAGGACTATACGAGCAGTACTTC.

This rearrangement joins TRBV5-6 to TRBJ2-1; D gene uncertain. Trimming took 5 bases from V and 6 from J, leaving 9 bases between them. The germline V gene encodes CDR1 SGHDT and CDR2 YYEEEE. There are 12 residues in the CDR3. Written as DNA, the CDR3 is TGTGCCAGCAGACGCGACCTCAATGAGCAGTTCTTC. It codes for CASRRDLNEQFF.

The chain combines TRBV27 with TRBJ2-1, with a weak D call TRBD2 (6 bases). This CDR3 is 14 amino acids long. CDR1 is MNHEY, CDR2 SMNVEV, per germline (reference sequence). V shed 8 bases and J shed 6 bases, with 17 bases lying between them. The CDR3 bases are TGTGCCAGCTATCCGGGACTCTTGATCAATGAGCAGTTCTTC. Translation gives CASYPGLLINEQFF.

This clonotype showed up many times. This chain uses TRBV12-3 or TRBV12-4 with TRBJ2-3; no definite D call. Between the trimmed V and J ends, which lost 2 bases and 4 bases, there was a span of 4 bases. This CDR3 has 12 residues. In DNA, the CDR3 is TGTGCCAGCAGTTTAAGGGCAGATACGCAGTATTTT. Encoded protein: CASSLRADTQYF.

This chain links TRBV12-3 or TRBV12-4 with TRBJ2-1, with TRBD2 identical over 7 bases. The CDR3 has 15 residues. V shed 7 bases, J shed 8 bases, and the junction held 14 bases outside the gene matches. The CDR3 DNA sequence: TGTGCCAGCACCCAAGGACTAGGTATAAGGGATGAGCAGTTCTTC. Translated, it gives CASTQGLGIRDEQFF.

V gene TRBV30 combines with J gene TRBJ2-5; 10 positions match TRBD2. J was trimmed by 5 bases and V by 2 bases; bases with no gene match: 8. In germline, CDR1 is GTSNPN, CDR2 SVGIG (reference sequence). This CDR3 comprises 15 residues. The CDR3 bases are TGTGCCTGGAGTCAAGGGCTAGCGGGAGTCGAGACCCAGTACTTC. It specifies CAWSQGLAGVETQYF. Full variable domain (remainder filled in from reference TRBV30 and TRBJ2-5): SQTIHQWPATLVQPVGSPLSLECTVEGTSNPNLYWYRQAAGRGLQLLFYSVGIGQISSEVPQNLSASRPQDRQFILSSKKLLLSDSGFYLCAWSQGLAGVETQYFGPGTRLLVL.

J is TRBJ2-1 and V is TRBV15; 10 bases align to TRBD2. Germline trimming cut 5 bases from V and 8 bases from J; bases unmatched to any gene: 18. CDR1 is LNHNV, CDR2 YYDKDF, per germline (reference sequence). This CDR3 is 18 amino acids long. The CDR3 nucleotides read TGTGCCACCAGCGCACGCAGAATTCTAGCGGGAGTGATCCATGAGCAGTTCTTC. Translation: CATSARRILAGVIHEQFF. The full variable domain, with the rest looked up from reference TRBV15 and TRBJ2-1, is DAMVIQNPRYQVTQFGKPVTLSCSQTLNHNVMYWYQQKSSQAPKLLFHYYDKDFNNEADTPDNFQSRRPNTSFCFLDIRSPGLGDTAMYLCATSARRILAGVIHEQFFGPGTRLTVL.

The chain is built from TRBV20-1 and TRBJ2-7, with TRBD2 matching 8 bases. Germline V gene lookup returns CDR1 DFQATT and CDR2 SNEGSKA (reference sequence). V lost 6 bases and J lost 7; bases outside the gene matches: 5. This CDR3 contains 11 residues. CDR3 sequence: CSAYRGGEQYF. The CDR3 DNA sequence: TGCAGTGCATACCGGGGGGGAGAGCAGTACTTC.

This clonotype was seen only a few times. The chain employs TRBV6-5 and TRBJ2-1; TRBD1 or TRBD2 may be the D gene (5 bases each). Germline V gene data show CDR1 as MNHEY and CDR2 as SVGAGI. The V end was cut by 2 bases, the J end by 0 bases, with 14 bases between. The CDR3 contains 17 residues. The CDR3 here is CASSYGVGPSSYNEQFF. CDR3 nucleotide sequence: TGTGCCAGCAGTTACGGTGTGGGACCGAGCTCCTACAATGAGCAGTTCTTC.

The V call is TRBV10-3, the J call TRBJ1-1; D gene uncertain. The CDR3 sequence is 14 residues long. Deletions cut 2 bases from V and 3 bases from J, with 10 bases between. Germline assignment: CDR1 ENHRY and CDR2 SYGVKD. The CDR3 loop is CAISETTADTEAFF. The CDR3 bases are TGTGCCATCAGTGAGACCACAGCGGACACTGAAGCTTTCTTT.

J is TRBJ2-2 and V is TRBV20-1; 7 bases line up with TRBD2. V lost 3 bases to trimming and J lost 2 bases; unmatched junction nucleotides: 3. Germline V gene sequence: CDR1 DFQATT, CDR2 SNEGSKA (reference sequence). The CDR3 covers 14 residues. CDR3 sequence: CSARSGINTGELFF. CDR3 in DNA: TGCAGTGCTAGGAGCGGGATCAACACCGGGGAGCTGTTTTTT.

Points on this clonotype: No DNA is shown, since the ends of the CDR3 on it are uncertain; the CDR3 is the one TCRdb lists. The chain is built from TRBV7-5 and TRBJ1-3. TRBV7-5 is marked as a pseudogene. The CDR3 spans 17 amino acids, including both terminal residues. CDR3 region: CISVSEAMDSSGNTIYF.

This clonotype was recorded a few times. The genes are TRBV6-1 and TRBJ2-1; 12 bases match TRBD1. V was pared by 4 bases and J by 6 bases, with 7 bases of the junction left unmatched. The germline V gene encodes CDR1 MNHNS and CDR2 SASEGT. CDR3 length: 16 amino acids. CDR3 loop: CASSARGQGALNEQFF. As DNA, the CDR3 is TGTGCCAGCAGTGCCAGGGGACAGGGGGCCCTCAATGAGCAGTTCTTC.

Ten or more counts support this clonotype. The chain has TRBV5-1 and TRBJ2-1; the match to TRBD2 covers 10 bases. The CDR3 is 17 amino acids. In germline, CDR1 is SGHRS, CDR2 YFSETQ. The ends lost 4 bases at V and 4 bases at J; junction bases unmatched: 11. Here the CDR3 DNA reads TGCGCCAGCAGCCTGACTCCCCCACTAGCGGGATACAATGAGCAGTTCTTC. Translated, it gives CASSLTPPLAGYNEQFF.

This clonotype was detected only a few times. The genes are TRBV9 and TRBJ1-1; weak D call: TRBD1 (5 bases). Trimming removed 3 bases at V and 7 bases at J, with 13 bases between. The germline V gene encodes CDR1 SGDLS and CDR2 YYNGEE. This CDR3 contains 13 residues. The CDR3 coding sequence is TGTGCCAGCAGCGGGGGCGATGAACGTGAAGCTTTCTTT. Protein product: CASSGGDEREAFF. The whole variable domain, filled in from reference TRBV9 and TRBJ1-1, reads DSGVTQTPKHLITATGQRVTLRCSPRSGDLSVYWYQQSLDQGLQFLIQYYNGEERAKGNILERFSAQQFPDLHSELNLSSLELGDSALYFCASSGGDEREAFFGQGTRLTVV.

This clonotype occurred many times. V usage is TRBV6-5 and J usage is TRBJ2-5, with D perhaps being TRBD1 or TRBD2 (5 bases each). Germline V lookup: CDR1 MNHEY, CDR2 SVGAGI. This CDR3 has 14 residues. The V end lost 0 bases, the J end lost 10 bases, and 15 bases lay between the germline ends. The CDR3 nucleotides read TGTGCCAGCAGTTACTCGACCGCAGGGAGTGGCCAGTACTTC. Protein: CASSYSTAGSGQYF.

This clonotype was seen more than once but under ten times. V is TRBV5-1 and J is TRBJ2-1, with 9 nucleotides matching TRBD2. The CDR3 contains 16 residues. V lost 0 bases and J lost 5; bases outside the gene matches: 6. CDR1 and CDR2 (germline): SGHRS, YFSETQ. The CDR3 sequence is CASSLVLGLANNEQFF. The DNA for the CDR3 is TGCGCCAGCAGCTTGGTACTGGGACTAGCTAACAATGAGCAGTTCTTC.

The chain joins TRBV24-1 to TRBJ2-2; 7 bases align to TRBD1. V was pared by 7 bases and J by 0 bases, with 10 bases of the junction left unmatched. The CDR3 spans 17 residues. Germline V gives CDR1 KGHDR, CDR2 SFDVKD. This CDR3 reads CATRKTGLRANTGELFF. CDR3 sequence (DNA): TGTGCCACCAGGAAGACAGGGTTAAGAGCGAACACCGGGGAGCTGTTTTTT.